This T cell receptor beta chain was obtained from a study of shared clonotypes between healthy human individuals. Background on the study: CD4 naive and memory got three plates each, CD8 naive two, CD8 memory one.

The sample holds one count of this clone. CD4+ cell separation produced CD45RA+ naive and CD45RA-negative memory subsets. Across several immunoSEQ plates, the genomic DNA of each subset was split evenly. Replicate sorted-subset PCRs were loaded with around 0.2 ug DNA, 30,000 or so T cell genomes. The method was immunoSEQ multiplex PCR; TCRdb's version includes in-frame clones alone and lacks a portion of them. The data show 2 million to 2.5 million clones, just over 90% seen once. The receptor's source is a man between 18 and 35 years old in good health. Some clones in this sample may be carry-over from other donors' samples. The sample consisted of naive CD4+ T cells from PBMCs. Subset of the sample: CD45RA+ positively selected.

The CDR3 protein is CASQSQGTDTQYF. The CDR3 DNA reads TGTGCCAGCCAGTCCCAGGGCACAGATACGCAGTATTTT. The chain recombines TRBV5-6 with TRBJ2-3, with D unclear. CDR3 size: 13 residues. Trimming removed 7 bases at V and 1 base at J, with 10 bases between. Germline CDR1 and CDR2: SGHDT and YYEEEE.